This TCR beta chain was observed in a study of identical twins. This CDR3 has 15 residues. Germline CDR1 reads LGHNA; CDR2 reads YNFKEQ. Trimming cost V 0 bases and J 7 bases, with 13 bases left between them. General study findings and limits: Zero-insertion analyses could be partly confounded by invariant MAIT and iNKT cells.

As for this clonotype: The target antigen is unknown.

TCRdb ran MiXCR on the 5' RACE reads and lists one entry per CDR3 protein. The sample shows around 240,000 distinct CDR3 sequences, 10% of them seen only once. The source is a man aged 45 to 65 in good health. Material: memory T cells sorted from blood. This sequence joins TRBV4-2 and TRBJ2-1; TRBD2 is a possible D gene (6 bases). CDR3: CASSQDQPAGNEQFF. As DNA, the CDR3 is TGTGCCAGCAGCCAAGATCAGCCCGCGGGGAATGAGCAGTTCTTC.